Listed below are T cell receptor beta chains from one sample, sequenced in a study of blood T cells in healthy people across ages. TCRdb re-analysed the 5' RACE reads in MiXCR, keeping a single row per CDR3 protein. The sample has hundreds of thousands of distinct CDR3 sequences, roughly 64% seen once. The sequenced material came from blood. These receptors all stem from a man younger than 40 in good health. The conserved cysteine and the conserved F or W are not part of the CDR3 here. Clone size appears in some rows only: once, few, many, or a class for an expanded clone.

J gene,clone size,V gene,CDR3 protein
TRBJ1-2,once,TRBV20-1,SGQGQGNYGYT
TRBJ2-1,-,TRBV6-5,ASSTTGDWQF
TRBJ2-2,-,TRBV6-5,ASRVGQFNTGELF
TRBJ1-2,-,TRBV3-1,ASSQVKGQRSGYT
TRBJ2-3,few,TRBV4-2,ASSQDQGDTQY
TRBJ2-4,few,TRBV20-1,SASGVGTGALNIQY
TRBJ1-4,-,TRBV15,ATRGTAGNEKLF
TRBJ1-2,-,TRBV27,ASSLRAQGGNYGYT
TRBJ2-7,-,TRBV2,ASRLRAGVWEQY
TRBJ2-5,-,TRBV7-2,ASSSGTSGAQETQY
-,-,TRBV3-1,ASSQIRTSGAYEQY
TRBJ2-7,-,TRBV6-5,ASSRTRDRGSYEQY
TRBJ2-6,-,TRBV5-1,ASSLISSGGANVLT
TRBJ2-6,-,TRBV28,ASTRRSGANVLT
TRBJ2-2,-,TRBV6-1,ASSPRKNTGELF
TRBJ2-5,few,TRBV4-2,ASSLESGGSLETQY
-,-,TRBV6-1,ASSDVEFQETQY
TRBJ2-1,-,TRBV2,ASSERPGQPNNEQF
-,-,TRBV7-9,ASSLIRTGNIEQY
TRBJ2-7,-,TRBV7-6,ASSQTSTLYEQY
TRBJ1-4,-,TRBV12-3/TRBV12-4,ASSLDRINEKLF
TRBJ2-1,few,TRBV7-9,ASSSTYGGFGYNEQF
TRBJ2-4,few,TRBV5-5,ASSLFAGEY
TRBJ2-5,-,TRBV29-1,SVEYRGQGQARRPETQY
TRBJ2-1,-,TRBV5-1,ASSLRGPRGEQF
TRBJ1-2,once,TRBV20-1,SGLYGYT
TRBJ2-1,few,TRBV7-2,ASSLAAPGNRPSSYNEQF
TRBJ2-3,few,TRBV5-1,ASSLEGASGALSTQY
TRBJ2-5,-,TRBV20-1,SARYRAGMGTQY
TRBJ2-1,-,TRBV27,ASSSAQGIDNEQF
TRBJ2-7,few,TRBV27,ASSILPLTGGYGYEQY
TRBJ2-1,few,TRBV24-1,ATSDPLVVRGEQF
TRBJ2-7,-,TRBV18,ASSPALTMMYEQY
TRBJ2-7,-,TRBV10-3,AIRGGEIYEQY
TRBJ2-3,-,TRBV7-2,ASSLTPSGTSYSTQY
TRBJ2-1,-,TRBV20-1,SAPRRYNEQF
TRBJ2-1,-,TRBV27,ASSFGTRSATQF
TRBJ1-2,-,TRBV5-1,ASSLSSNFNYGYT
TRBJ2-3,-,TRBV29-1,SGVAGGSRARY
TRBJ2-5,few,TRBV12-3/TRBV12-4,ASSQSGRVWSQETQY
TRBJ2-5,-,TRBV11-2,ASSLEGSSGPSGTQY